Below, 6 T cell receptor beta chains from the same sample are listed, as sequenced in a study of OX40 agonist ivuxolimab in advanced cancers. Repertoires were generated with immunoSEQ multiplex PCR, while TCRdb's copy carries only in-frame clones and drops some. The sample carries 20,000 to 25,000 clones, roughly three quarters recorded once. The specimen comprised CD4+ or CD8+ T cells sorted from blood, sampled in a trial of the OX40 agonist ivuxolimab. Every receptor here comes from an adult with an advanced solid tumor such as melanoma, head and neck, liver or kidney cancer.

The chain links TRBV7-8 to TRBJ1-4, with 9 bases lining up with TRBD1. V trimming: 6 bases; J trimming: 7 bases; junction bases outside the gene matches: 6. CDR1 and CDR2 (germline): SGHVS, FQNEAQ. The CDR3 has 14 amino acids. The CDR3 protein is CASRRGTGFEKLFF. CDR3 DNA: TGTGCCAGCAGACGCGGGACAGGGTTTGAAAAACTGTTTTTT.

V gene TRBV30 combines with J gene TRBJ1-1; D not resolved. The germline V and J ends were trimmed by 8 bases and 0 bases, with 13 bases remaining between them. The CDR3 is 13 residues long. CDR1 and CDR2 from the germline V gene are GTSNPN and SVGIG (reference sequence). The CDR3 spells CADTRSLNTEAFF. For the CDR3, the DNA is TGTGCCGATACCCGGTCACTGAACACTGAAGCTTTCTTT.

The genes are TRBV7-9 and TRBJ2-6, with D possibly matching TRBD1 (6 bases). The CDR3 contains 16 residues. CDR1 and CDR2 from the germline V gene are SEHNR and FQNEAQ (reference sequence). Trimming cost V 5 bases and J 4 bases, with 15 bases left between them. Written as DNA, the CDR3 is TGTGCCAGCAGCGCGCCGACAGGTTCCGGGGCCAACGTCCTGACTTTC. Its translation is CASSAPTGSGANVLTF.

The rearrangement joins TRBV27 to TRBJ2-6; D not resolved. The CDR3 is made up of 13 amino acids. CDR1 is MNHEY, CDR2 SMNVEV, per germline (reference sequence). V was trimmed by 10 bases and J by 2 bases, leaving 9 bases between them. For the CDR3, the DNA is TGTGCCACCCAACGGACTGGGGCCAACGTCCTGACTTTC. It translates to CATQRTGANVLTF. Full variable domain (rest looked up from reference TRBV27 and TRBJ2-6): EAQVTQNPRYLITVTGKKLTVTCSQNMNHEYMSWYRQDPGLGLRQIYYSMNVEVTDKGDVPEGYKVSRKEKRNFPLILESPSPNQTSLYFCATQRTGANVLTFGAGSRLTVL.

For the CDR3, the DNA is TGTGCCAGCACCGCGGGGGGGTCGGGCACCGGGGAGCTGTTTTTT. This encodes CASTAGGSGTGELFF. V usage is TRBV9 and J usage is TRBJ2-2; 9 bases are a match to TRBD2. V was pared by 6 bases and J by 4 bases, with 7 bases of the junction left unmatched. The CDR3 sequence is 15 residues long. Germline V lookup: CDR1 SGDLS, CDR2 YYNGEE.

CDR3 coding DNA: TGCGCCAGCAGCCAAGGCGGACAGGGGCGGAGTTCACCCCTCCACTTT. It is translated as CASSQGGQGRSSPLHF. The chain uses TRBV4-3 and TRBJ1-6; 9 bases match TRBD1. Germline trimming cut 1 base from V and 9 bases from J; bases unmatched to any gene: 7. Germline V lookup: CDR1 LGHNA, CDR2 YSLEER. The length of the CDR3 is 16 residues.